This T cell receptor beta chain comes out of a study of shared clonotypes between healthy human individuals. Naive CD8 isolation took CD45RO-negative cells positively selected for CCR7 and excluded terminally differentiated effector memory CD45RA+ cells. Assay used: immunoSEQ multiplex PCR; TCRdb lists only in-frame clones, some missing. Found here are about 2 million clones, roughly 94% of them singletons; the top ten hold around 1.2%. The CDR3 is 13 amino acids. V lost 5 bases to trimming and J lost 7 bases, with 12 bases between them. The germline gives CDR1 SEHNR, CDR2 FQNEAQ (reference sequence).

This clonotype was obtained from a man between 18 and 29 years old in good health. The V call is TRBV7-9, the J call TRBJ2-1; D is undetermined. Sequenced sample: naive CD8+ T cells sorted from blood. CDR3 nucleotides: TGTGCCAGCAGCCACGGGTTCGGGAATGAGCAGTTCTTC. This encodes CASSHGFGNEQFF.